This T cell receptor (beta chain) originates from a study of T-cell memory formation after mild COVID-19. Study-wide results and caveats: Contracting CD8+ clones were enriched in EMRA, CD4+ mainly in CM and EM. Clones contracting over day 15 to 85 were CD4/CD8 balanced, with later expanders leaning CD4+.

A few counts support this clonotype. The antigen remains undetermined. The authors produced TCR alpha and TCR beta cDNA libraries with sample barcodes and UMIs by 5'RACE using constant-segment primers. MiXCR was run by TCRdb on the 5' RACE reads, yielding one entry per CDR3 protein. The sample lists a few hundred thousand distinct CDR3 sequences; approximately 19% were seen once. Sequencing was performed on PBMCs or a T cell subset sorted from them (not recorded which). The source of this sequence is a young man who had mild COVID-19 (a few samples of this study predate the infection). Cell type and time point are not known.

The CDR3 bases are TGTGCCACCTGCTTAGGGGGCTCCTACAATGAGCAGTTCTTC. It is translated as CATCLGGSYNEQFF. This chain connects TRBV15 to TRBJ2-1, with a tentative D call TRBD1 (6 bases). The CDR3 consists of 14 residues. V lost 8 bases, J lost 0 bases, and 11 bases lay in between. The germline CDR1 and CDR2 sequences are LNHNV and YYDKDF (reference sequence).